This T cell receptor beta chain came from a study of CD8 T cells in Susac syndrome. About 0.5 to 1 ug RNA was reverse transcribed with random hexamers. Coverage of TCR beta CDR3 amplification by immunoSEQ multiplex PCR extended to 54 Vbeta and 13 Jbeta. Each CDR3 protein is one row after TCRdb ran MiXCR on the immunoSEQ multiplex PCR reads. This table has 190,000 or so distinct CDR3 sequences, nearly 95% appearing once. V lost 4 bases, J lost 0 bases, and 20 bases lay in between. The length of the CDR3 is 17 residues. Germline CDR1 SGDLS, CDR2 YYNGEE. From blood CD8+ and CD4+ T cells, TCR beta sequences were generated. Negative isolation was used for CD8+ and CD4+ T cells, and FACS enrichment was applied to TEMRA cells.

Input material: CD4+ T cells from PBMCs. The TCR was taken from a human donor with multiple sclerosis. This chain joins TRBV9 and TRBJ2-7; D ambiguous. CDR3 coding DNA: TGTGCCAGCAGCCCGAGCGATCAGTTCTACTTCTCCTACGAGCAGTACTTC. It encodes CASSPSDQFYFSYEQYF.